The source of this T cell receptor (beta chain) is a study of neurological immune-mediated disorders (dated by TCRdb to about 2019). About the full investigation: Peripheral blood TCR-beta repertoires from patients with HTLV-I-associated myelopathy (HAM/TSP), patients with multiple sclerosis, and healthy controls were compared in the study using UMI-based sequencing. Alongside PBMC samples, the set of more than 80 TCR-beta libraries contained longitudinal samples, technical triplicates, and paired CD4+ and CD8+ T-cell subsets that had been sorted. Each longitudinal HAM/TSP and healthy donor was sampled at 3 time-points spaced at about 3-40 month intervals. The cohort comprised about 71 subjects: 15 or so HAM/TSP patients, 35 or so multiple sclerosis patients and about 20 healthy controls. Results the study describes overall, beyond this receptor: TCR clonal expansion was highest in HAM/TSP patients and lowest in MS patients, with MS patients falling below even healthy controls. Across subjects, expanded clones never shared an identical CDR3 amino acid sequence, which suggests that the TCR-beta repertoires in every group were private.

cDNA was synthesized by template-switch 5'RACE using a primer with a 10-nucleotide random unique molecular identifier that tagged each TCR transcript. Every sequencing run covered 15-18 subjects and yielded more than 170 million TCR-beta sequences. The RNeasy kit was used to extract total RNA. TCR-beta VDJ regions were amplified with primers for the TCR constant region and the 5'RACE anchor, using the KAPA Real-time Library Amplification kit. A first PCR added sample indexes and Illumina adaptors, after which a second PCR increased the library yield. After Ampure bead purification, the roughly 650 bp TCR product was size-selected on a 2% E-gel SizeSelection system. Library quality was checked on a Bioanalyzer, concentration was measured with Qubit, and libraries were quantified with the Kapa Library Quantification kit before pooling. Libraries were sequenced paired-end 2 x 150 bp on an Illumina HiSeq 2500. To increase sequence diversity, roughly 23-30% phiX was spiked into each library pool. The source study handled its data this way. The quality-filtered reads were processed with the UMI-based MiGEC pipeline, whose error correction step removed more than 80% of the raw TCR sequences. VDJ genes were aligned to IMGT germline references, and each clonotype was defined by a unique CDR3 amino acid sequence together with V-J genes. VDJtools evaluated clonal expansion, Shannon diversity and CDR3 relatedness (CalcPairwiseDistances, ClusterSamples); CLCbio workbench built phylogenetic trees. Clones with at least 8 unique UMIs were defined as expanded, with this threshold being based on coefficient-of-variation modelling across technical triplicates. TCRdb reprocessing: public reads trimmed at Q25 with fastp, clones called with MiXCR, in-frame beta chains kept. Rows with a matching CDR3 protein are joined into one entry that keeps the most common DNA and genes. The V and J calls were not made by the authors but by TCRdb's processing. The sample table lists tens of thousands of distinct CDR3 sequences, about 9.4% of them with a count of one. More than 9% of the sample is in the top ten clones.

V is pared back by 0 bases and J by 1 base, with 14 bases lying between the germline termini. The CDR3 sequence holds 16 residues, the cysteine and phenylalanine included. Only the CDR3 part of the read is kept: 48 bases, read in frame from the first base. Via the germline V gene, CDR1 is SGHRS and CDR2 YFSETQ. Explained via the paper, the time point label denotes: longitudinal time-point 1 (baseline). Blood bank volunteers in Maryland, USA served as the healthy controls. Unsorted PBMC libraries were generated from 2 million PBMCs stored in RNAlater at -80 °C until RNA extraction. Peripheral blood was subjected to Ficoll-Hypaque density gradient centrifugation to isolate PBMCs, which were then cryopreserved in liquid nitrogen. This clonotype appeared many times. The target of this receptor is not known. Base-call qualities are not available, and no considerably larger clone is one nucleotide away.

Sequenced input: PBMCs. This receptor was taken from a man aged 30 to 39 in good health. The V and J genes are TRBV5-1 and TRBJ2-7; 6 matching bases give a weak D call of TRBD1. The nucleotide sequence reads TGCGCCAGCAGCTTGGGACAGGTTACCGGGTCCTACGAGCAGTACTTC. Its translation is CASSLGQVTGSYEQYF.